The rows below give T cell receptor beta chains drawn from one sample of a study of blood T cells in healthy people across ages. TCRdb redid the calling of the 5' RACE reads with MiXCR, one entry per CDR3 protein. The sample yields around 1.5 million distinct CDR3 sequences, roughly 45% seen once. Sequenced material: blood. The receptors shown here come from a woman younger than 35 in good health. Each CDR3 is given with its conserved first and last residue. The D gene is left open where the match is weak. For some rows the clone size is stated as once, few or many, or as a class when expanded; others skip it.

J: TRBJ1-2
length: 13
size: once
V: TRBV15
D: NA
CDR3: CATNRGGIYGYTF
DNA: TGTGCCACCAACCGCGGAGGGATCTATGGCTACACCTTC

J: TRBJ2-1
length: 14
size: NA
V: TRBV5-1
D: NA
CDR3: CASTLGGARNEQFF
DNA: TGCGCCAGTACCCTTGGGGGGGCGCGAAATGAGCAGTTCTTC

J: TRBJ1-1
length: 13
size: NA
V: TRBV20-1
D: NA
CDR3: CSARGGERTEAFF
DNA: TGCAGTGCTAGAGGGGGGGAGAGGACTGAAGCTTTCTTT

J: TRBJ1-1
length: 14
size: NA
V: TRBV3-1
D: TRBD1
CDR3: CASSRQQGGTEAFF
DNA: TGTGCCAGCAGCCGTCAACAGGGGGGGACTGAAGCTTTCTTT

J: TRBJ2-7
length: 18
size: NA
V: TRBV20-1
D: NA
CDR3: CSARDVGNVWGGIDEQYF
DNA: TGCAGTGCTAGAGATGTAGGAAACGTGTGGGGGGGCATCGACGAGCAGTACTTC

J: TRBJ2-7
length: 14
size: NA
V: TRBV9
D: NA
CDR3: CASSVSGLPSEQYF
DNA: TGTGCCAGCAGCGTATCGGGACTCCCCTCCGAGCAGTACTTC

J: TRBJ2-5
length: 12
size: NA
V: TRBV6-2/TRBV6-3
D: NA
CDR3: CASKELWRTQYF
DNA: TGTGCCAGCAAGGAGTTGTGGAGGACCCAGTACTTC

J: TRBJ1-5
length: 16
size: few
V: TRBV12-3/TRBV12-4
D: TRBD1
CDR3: CASSSGQGGSNQPQHF
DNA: TGTGCCAGCAGTTCAGGGCAGGGGGGTAGCAATCAGCCCCAGCATTTT

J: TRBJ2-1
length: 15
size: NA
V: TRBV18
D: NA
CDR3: CASSPQWDYSYEQFF
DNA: TGTGCCAGCTCACCACAGTGGGATTATTCCTACGAGCAGTTCTTC

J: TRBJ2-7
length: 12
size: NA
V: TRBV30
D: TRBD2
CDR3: CASEAGAYEQYF
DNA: TGTGCCTCTGAAGCGGGAGCGTACGAGCAGTACTTC

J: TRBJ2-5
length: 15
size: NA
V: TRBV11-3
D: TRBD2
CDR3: CASSLASGMWETQYF
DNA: TGTGCCAGCAGCTTGGCTAGCGGGATGTGGGAGACCCAGTACTTC

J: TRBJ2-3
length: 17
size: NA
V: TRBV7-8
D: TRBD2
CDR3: CASSPPLREGRRDTQYF
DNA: TGTGCCAGCAGCCCCCCCTTGCGGGAGGGCCGGAGAGATACGCAGTATTTT

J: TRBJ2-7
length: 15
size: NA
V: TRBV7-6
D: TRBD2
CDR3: CASSPGLANAYEQYF
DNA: TGTGCCAGCAGCCCCGGACTAGCGAATGCCTACGAGCAGTACTTC